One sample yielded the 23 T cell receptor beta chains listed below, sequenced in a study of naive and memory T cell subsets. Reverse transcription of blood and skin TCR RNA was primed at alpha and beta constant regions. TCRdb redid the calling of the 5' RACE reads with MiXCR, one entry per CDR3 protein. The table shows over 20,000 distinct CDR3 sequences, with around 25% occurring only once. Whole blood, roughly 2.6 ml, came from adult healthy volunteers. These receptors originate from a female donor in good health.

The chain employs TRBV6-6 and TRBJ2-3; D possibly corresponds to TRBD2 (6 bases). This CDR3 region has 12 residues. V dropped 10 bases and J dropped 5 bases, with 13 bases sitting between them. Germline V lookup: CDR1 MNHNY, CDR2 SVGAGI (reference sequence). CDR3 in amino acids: CATGGGGDTQYF. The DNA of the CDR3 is TGTGCCACTGGTGGGGGAGGAGATACGCAGTATTTT.

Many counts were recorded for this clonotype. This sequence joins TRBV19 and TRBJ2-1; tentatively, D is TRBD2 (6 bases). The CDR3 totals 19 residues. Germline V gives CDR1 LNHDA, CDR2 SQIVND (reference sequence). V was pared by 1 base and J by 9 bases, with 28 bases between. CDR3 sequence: CASSIVPSSVLKAGGEQFF. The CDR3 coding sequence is TGTGCCAGTAGTATAGTCCCCTCTAGCGTGCTCAAGGCCGGCGGTGAGCAGTTCTTC.

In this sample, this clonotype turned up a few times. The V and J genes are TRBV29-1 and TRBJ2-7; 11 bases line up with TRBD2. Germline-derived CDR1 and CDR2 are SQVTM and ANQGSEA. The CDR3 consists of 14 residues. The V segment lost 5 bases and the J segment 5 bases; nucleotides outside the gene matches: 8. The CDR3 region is CSVLAGGSIHEQYF. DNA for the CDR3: TGCAGCGTTCTAGCGGGGGGATCGATCCACGAGCAGTACTTC.

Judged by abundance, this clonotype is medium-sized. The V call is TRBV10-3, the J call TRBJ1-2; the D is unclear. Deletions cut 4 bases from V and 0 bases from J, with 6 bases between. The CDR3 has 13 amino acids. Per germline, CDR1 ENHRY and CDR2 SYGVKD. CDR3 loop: CAISGQTNYGYTF. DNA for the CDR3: TGTGCCATCAGTGGGCAGACTAACTATGGCTACACCTTC.

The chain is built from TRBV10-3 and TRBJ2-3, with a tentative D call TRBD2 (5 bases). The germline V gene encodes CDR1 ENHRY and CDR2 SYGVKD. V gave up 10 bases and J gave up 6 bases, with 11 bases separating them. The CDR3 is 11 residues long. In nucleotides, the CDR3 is TGTGCCACGGGGATCGGGGATACGCAGTATTTT. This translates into CATGIGDTQYF.

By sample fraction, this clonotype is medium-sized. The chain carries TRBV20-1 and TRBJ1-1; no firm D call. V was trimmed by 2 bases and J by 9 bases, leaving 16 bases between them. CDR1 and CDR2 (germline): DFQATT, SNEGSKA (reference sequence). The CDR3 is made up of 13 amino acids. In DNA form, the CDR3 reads TGCAGTGCTAGACCGTCGGGAGACTACAAAGCTTTCTTT. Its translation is CSARPSGDYKAFF.

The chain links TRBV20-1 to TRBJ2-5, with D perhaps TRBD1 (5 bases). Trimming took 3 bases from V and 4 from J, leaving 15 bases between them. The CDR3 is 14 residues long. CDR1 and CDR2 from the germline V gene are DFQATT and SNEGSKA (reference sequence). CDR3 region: CSARQGLTGETQYF. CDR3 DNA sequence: TGCAGTGCTAGGCAGGGTTTGACGGGAGAGACCCAGTACTTC.

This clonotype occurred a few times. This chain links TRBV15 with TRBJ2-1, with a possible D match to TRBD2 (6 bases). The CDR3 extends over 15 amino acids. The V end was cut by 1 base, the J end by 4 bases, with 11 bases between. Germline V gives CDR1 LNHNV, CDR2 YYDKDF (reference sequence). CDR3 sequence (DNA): TGTGCCACCAGCAGAGTAAATCGGGGGTACAATGAGCAGTTCTTC. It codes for CATSRVNRGYNEQFF.

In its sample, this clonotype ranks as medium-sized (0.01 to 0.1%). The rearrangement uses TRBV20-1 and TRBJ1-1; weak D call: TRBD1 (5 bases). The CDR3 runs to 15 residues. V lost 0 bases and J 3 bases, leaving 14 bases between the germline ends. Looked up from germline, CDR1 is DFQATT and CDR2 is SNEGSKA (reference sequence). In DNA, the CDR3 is TGCAGTGCTAGAGATGGCGACGGGGGTGACACTGAAGCTTTCTTT. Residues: CSARDGDGGDTEAFF.

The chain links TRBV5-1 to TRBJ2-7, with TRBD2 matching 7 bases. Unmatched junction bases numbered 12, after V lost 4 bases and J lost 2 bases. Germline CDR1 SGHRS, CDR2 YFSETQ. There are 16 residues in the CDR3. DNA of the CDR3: TGCGCCAGCAGCCGCCTTGGGGGAGGGATAGCCTACGAGCAGTACTTC. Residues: CASSRLGGGIAYEQYF.

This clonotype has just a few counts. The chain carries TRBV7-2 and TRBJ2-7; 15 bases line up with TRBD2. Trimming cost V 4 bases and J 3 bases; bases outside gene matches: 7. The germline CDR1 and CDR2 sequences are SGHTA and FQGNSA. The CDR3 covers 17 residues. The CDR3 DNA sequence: TGTGCCAGCAGCTACGGGACTAGCGGGAGGATTGTCTACGAGCAGTACTTC. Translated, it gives CASSYGTSGRIVYEQYF.

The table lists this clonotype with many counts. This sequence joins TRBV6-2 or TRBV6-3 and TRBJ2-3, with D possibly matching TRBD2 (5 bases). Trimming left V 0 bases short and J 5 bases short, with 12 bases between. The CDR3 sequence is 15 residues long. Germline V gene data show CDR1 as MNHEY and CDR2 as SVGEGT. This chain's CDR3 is CASSYSTPRGDTQYF. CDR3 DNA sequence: TGTGCCAGCAGTTACTCGACCCCCCGGGGAGATACGCAGTATTTT.

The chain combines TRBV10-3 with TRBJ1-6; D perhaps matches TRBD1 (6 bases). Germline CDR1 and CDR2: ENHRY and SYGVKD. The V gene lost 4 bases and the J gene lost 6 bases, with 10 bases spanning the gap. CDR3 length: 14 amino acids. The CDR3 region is CAISAGQLNSPLHF. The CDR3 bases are TGTGCCATCAGTGCCGGACAGCTTAATTCACCCCTCCACTTT.

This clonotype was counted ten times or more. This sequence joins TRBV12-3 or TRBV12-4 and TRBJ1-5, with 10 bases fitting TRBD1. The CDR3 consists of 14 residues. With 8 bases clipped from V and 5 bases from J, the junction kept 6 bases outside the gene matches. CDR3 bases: TGTGCCAGCGGGAGACAGGGGGCGTATCAGCCCCAGCATTTT. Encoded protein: CASGRQGAYQPQHF.

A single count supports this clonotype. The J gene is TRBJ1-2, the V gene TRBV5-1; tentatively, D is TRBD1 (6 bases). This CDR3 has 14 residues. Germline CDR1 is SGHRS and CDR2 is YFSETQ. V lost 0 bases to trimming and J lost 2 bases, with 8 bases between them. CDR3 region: CASSLDRANYGYTF. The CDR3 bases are TGCGCCAGCAGCTTGGACAGGGCCAACTATGGCTACACCTTC.

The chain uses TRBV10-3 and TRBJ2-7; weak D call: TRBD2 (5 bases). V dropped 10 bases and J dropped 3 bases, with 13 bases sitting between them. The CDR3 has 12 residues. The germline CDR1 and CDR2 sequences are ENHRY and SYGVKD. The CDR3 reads CATAPGDYEQYF. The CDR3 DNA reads TGTGCCACCGCTCCCGGGGACTACGAGCAGTACTTC.

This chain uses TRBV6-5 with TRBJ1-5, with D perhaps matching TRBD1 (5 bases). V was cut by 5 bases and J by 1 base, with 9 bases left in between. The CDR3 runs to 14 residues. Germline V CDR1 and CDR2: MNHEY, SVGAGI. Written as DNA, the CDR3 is TGTGCCAGCAGTGGGGGAGTCAGCAATCAGCCCCAGCATTTT. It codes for CASSGGVSNQPQHF.

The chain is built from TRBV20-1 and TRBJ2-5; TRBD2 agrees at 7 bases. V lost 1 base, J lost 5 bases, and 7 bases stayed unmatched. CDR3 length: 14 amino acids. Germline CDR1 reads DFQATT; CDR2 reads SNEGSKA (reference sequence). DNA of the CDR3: TGCAGTGCTAGAGGAGATAGCGGGCTGGAGACCCAGTACTTC. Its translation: CSARGDSGLETQYF.

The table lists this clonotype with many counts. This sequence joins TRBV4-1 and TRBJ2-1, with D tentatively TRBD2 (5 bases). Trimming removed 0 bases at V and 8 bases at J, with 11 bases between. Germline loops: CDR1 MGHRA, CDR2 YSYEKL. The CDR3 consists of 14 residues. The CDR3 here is CASSQDSSRDEQFF. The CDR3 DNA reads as TGCGCCAGCAGCCAAGACTCATCGAGGGATGAGCAGTTCTTC.

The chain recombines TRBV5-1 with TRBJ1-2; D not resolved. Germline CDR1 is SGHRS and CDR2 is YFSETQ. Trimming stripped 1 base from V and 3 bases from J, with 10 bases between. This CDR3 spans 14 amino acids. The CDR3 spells CASSLIPDDYGYTF. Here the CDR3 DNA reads TGCGCCAGCAGCTTGATTCCCGATGACTATGGCTACACCTTC.

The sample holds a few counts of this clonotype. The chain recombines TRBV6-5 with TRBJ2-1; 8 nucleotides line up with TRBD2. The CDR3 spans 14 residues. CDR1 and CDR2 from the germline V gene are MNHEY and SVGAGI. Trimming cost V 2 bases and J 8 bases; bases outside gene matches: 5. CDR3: CASSYSSGKHEQFF. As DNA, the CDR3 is TGTGCCAGCAGTTACAGTAGCGGGAAGCATGAGCAGTTCTTC.

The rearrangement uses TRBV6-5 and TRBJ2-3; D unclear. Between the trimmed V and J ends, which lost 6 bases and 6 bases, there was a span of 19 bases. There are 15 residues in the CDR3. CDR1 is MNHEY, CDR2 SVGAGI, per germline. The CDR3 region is CASRALVAISDTQYF. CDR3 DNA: TGTGCCAGCAGAGCCCTAGTTGCCATCTCGGATACGCAGTATTTT.

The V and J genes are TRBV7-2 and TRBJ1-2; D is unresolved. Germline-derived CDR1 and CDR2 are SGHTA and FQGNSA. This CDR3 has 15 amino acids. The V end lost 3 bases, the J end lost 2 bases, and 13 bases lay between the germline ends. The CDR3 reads CASSFTSGSNYGYTF. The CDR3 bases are TGTGCCAGCAGCTTTACTTCCGGGTCGAACTATGGCTACACCTTC.